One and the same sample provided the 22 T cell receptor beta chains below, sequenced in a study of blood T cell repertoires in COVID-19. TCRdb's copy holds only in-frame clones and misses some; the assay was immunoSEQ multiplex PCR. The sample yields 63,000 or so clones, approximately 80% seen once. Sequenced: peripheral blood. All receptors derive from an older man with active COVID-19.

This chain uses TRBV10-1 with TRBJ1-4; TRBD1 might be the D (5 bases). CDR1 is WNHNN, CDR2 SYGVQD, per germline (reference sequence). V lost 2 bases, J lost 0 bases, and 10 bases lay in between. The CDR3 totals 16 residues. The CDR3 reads CASSEKGIATNEKLFF. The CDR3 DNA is TGCGCCAGCAGTGAGAAGGGGATCGCAACTAATGAAAAACTGTTTTTT.

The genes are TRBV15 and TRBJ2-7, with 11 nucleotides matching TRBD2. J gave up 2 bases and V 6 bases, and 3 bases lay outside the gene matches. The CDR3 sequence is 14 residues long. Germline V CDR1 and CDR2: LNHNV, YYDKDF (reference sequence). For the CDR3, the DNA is TGTGCCACCAGTAGCGGGAGGGACGCCTACGAGCAGTACTTC. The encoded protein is CATSSGRDAYEQYF.

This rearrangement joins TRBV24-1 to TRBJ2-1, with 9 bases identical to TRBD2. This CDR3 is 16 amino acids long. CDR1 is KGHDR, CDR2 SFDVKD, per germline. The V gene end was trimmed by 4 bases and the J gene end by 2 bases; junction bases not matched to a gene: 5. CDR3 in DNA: TGTGCCACCAGTGACCCAGGACTAGCGACCTACAATGAGCAGTTCTTC. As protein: CATSDPGLATYNEQFF.

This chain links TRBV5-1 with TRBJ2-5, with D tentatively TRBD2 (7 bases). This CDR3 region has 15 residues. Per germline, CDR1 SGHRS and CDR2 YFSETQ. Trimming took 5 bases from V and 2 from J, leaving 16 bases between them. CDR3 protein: CASSTSGEGQETQYF. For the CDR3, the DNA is TGCGCCAGCAGTACCTCAGGGGAGGGACAAGAGACCCAGTACTTC.

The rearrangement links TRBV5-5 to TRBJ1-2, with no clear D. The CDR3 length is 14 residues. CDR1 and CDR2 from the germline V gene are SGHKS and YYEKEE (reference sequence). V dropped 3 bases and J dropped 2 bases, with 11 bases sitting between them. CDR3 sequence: CASSSWTGNYGYTF. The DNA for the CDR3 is TGTGCCAGCAGCTCCTGGACGGGGAACTATGGCTACACCTTC.

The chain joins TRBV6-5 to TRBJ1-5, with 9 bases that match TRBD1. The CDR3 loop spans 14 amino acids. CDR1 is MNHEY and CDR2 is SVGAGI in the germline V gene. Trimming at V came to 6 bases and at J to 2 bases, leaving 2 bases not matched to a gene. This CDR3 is CASSRTGGNQPQHF. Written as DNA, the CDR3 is TGTGCCAGCAGCAGGACAGGGGGCAATCAGCCCCAGCATTTT.

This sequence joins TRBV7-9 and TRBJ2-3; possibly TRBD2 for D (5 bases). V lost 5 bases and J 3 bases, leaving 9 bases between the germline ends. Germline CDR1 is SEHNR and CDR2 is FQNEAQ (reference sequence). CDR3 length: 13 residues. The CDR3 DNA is TGTGCCAGCAGCCTACTAGGTACAGATACGCAGTATTTT. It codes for CASSLLGTDTQYF.

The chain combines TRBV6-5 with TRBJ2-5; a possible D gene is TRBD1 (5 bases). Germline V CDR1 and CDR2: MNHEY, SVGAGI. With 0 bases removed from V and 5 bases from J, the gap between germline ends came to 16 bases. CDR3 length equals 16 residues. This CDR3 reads CASSYSISSGSETQYF. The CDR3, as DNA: TGTGCCAGCAGTTACTCGATTTCTTCAGGGTCGGAGACCCAGTACTTC.

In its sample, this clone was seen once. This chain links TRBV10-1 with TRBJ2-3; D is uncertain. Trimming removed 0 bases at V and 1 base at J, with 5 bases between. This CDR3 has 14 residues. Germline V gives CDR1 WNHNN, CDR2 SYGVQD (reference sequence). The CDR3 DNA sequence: TGCGCCAGCAGTGAGTCCGCAGGCACAGATACGCAGTATTTT. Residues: CASSESAGTDTQYF.

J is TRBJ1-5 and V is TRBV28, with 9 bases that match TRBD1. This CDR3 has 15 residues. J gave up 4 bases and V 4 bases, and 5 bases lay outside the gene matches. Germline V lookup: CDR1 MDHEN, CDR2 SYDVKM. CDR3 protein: CASSSGQGNNQPQHF. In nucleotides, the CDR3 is TGTGCCAGCAGTTCGGGACAGGGCAATAATCAGCCCCAGCATTTT.

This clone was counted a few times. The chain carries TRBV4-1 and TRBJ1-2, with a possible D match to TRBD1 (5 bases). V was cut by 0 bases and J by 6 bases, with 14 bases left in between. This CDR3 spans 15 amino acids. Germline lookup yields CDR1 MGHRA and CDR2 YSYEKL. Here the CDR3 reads CASSQDYGGLDGYTF. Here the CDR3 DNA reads TGCGCCAGCAGCCAAGATTACGGGGGACTCGATGGCTACACCTTC.

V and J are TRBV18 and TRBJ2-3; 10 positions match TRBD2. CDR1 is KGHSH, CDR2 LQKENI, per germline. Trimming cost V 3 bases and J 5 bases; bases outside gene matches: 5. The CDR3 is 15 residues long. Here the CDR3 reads CASSPQRGGIDTQYF. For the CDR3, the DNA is TGTGCCAGCTCACCCCAGCGGGGGGGAATAGATACGCAGTATTTT. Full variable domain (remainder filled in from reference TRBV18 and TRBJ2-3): NAGVMQNPRHLVRRRGQEARLRCSPMKGHSHVYWYRQLPEEGLKFMVYLQKENIIDESGMPKERFSAEFPKEGPSILRIQQVVRGDSAAYFCASSPQRGGIDTQYFGPGTRLTVL.

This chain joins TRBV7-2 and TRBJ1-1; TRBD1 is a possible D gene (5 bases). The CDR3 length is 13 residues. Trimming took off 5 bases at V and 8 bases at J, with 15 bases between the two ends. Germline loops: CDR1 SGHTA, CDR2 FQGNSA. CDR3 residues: CASSLGRGWEAFF. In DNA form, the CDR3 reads TGTGCCAGCAGCCTAGGTAGGGGATGGGAAGCTTTCTTT. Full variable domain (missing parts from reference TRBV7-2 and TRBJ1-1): GAGVSQSPSNKVTEKGKDVELRCDPISGHTALYWYRQSLGQGLEFLIYFQGNSAPDKSGLPSDRFSAERTGGSVSTLTIQRTQQEDSAVYLCASSLGRGWEAFFGQGTRLTVV.

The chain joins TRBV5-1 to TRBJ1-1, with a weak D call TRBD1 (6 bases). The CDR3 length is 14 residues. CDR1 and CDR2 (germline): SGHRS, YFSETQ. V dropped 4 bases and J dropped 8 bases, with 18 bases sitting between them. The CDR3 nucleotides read TGCGCCAGCAGCACGGTAATCCCGGGACAAGAAGCTTTCTTT. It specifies CASSTVIPGQEAFF. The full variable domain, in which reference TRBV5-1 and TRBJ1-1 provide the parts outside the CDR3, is KAGVTQTPRYLIKTRGQQVTLSCSPISGHRSVSWYQQTPGQGLQFLFEYFSETQRNKGNFPGRFSGRQFSNSRSEMNVSTLELGDSALYLCASSTVIPGQEAFFGQGTRLTVV.

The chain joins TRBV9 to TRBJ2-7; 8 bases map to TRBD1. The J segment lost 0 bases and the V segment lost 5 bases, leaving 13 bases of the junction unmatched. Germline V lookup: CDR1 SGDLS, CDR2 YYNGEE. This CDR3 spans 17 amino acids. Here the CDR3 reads CASSDSISGQGSYEQYF. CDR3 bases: TGTGCCAGCAGTGACAGCATTAGCGGACAGGGCTCCTACGAGCAGTACTTC.

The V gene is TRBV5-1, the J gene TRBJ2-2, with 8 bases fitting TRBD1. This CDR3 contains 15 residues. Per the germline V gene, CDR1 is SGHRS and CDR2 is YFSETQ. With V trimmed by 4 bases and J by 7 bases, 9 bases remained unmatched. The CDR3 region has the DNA TGCGCCAGCAGCCCTGGACAGGGAGCCATCGGGGAGCTGTTTTTT. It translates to CASSPGQGAIGELFF. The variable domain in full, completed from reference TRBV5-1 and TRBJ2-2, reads KAGVTQTPRYLIKTRGQQVTLSCSPISGHRSVSWYQQTPGQGLQFLFEYFSETQRNKGNFPGRFSGRQFSNSRSEMNVSTLELGDSALYLCASSPGQGAIGELFFGEGSRLTVL.

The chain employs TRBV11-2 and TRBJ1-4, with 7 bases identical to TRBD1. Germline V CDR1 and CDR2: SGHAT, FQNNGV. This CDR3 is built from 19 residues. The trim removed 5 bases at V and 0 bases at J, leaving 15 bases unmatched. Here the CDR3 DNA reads TGTGCCAGCAGCCTAGGGGACAGAACCCGTCCCTCAACTAATGAAAAACTGTTTTTT. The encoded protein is CASSLGDRTRPSTNEKLFF.

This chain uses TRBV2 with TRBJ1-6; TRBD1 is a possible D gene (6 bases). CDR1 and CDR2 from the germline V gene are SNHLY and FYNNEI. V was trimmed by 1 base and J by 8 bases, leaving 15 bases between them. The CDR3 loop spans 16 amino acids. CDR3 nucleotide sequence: TGTGCCAGCAGTGAAGTAGGGGGAGCCCGGGATTCACCCCTCCACTTT. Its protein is CASSEVGGARDSPLHF. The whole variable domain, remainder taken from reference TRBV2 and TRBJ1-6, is EPEVTQTPSHQVTQMGQEVILRCVPISNHLYFYWYRQILGQKVEFLVSFYNNEISEKSEIFDDQFSVERPDGSNFTLKIRSTKLEDSAMYFCASSEVGGARDSPLHFGNGTRLTVT.

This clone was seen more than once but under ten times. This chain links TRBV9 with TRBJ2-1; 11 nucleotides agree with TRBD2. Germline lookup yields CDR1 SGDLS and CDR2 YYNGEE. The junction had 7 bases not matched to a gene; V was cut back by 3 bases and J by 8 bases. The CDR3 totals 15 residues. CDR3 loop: CASSETSGTLDEQFF. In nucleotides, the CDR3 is TGTGCCAGCAGCGAGACTAGCGGGACTCTGGATGAGCAGTTCTTC. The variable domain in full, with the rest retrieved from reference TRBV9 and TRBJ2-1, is DSGVTQTPKHLITATGQRVTLRCSPRSGDLSVYWYQQSLDQGLQFLIQYYNGEERAKGNILERFSAQQFPDLHSELNLSSLELGDSALYFCASSETSGTLDEQFFGPGTRLTVL.

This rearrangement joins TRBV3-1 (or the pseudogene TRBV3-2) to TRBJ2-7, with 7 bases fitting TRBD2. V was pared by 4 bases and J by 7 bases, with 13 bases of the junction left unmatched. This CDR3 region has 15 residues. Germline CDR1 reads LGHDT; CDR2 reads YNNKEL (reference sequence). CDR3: CASSPSTSKPGEQYF. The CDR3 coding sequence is TGTGCCAGCAGCCCATCGACTAGCAAACCGGGGGAGCAGTACTTC.

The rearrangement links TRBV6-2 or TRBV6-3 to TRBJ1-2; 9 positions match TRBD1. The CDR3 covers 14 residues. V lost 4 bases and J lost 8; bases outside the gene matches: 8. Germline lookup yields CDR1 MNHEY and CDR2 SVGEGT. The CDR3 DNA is TGTGCCAGCAGTTCGGGACAGGGAAGGGGAGGCTACACCTTC. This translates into CASSSGQGRGGYTF.

CDR3 sequence reads: CASSDISAVYGYTF. CDR3 DNA: TGTGCCAGCAGTGATATCTCCGCGGTCTATGGCTACACCTTC. V is TRBV2 and J is TRBJ1-2; D gene ambiguous. This CDR3 region has 14 residues. Germline CDR1 is SNHLY and CDR2 is FYNNEI. Trimming left V 3 bases short and J 4 bases short, with 12 bases between. The variable domain in full, completed from reference TRBV2 and TRBJ1-2, reads EPEVTQTPSHQVTQMGQEVILRCVPISNHLYFYWYRQILGQKVEFLVSFYNNEISEKSEIFDDQFSVERPDGSNFTLKIRSTKLEDSAMYFCASSDISAVYGYTFGSGTRLTVV.